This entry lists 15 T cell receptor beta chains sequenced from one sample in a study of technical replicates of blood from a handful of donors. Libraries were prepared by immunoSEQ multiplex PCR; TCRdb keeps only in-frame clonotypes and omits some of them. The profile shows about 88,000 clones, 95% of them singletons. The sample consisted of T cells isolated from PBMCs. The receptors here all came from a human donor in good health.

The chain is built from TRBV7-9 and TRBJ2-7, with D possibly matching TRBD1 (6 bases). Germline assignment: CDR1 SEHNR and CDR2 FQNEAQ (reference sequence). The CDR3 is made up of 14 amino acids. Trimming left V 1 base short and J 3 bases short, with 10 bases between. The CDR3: CASSLGTEYYEQYF. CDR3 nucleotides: TGTGCCAGCAGCTTAGGGACAGAGTACTACGAGCAGTACTTC. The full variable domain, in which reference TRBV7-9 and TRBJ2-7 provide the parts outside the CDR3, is DTGVSQNPRHKITKRGQNVTFRCDPISEHNRLYWYRQTLGQGPEFLTYFQNEAQLEKSRLLSDRFSAERPKGSFSTLEIQRTEQGDSAMYLCASSLGTEYYEQYFGPGTRLTVT.

CDR3 nucleotides: TGTGCCAGCAGTTACTCCGGGGACGAGCAGTACTTC. Its translation is CASSYSGDEQYF. The chain has TRBV6-5 and TRBJ2-7; D possibly corresponds to TRBD2 (5 bases). CDR1 and CDR2 from the germline V gene are MNHEY and SVGAGI. Trimming stripped 0 bases from V and 5 bases from J, with 5 bases between. CDR3 length equals 12 residues.

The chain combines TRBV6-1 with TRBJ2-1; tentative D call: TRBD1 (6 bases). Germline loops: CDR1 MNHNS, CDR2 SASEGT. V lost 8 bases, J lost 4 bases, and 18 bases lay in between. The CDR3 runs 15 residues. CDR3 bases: TGTGCCAGCCGATCGCATGGACAGACATACAATGAGCAGTTCTTC. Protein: CASRSHGQTYNEQFF.

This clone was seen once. CDR3 coding DNA: TGCAGCGTTGCCCTGGGGGGTAACACTGAAGCTTTCTTT. Translation: CSVALGGNTEAFF. The chain couples TRBV29-1 to TRBJ1-1; the D gene is possibly TRBD1 (5 bases). The CDR3 runs 13 residues. CDR1 SQVTM and CDR2 ANQGSEA come from the germline V gene. The V gene lost 4 bases and the J gene lost 2 bases, with 11 bases spanning the gap.

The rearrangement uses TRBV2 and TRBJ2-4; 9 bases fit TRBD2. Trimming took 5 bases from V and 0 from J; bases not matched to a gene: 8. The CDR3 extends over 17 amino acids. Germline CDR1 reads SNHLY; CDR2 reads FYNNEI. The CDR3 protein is CASSLRAGGGAKNIQYF. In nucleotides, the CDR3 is TGTGCCAGCAGTCTCCGAGCGGGAGGAGGAGCCAAAAACATTCAGTACTTC.

CDR3 in DNA: TGCAGCGTTGAAACAGGGGGTTTGCAGCATTTT. Its protein product is CSVETGGLQHF. V gene TRBV29-1 combines with J gene TRBJ1-5; TRBD1 aligns across 8 bases. The CDR3 is 11 amino acids. V was pared by 2 bases and J by 13 bases, with 4 bases of the junction left unmatched. Germline lookup yields CDR1 SQVTM and CDR2 ANQGSEA.

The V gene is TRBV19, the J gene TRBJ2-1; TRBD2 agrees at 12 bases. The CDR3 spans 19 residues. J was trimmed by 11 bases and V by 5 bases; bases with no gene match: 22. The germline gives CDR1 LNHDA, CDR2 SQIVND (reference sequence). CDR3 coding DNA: TGTGCCAGTAGTTGGTCGGTTCCGCTAGCGGGAGGGTACAATGAGAAGCAGTTCTTC. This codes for CASSWSVPLAGGYNEKQFF.

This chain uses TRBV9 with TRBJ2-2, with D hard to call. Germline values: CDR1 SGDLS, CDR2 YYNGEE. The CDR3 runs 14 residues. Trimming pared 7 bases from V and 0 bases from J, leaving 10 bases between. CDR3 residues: CASSRSANTGELFF. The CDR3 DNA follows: TGTGCCAGCTCGAGAAGCGCGAACACCGGGGAGCTGTTTTTT.

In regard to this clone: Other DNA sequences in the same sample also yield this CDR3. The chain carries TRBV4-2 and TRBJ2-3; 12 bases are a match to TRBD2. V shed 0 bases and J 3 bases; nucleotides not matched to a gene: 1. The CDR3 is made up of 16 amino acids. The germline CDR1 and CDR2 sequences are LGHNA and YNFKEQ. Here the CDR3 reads CASSQDLAGGTDTQYF. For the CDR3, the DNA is TGTGCCAGCAGCCAAGATCTAGCGGGAGGGACAGATACGCAGTATTTT.

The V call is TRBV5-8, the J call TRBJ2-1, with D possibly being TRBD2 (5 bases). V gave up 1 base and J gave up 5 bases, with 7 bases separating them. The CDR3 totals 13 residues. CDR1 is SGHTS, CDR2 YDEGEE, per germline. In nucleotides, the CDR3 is TGTGCCAGCAGCTTGTGGGAGAACAATGAGCAGTTCTTC. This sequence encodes CASSLWENNEQFF. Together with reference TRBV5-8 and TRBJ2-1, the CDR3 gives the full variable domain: EAGVTQSPTHLIKTRGQQATLRCSPISGHTSVYWYQQALGLGLQFLLWYDEGEERNRGNFPPRFSGRQFPNYSSELNVNALELEDSALYLCASSLWENNEQFFGPGTRLTVL.

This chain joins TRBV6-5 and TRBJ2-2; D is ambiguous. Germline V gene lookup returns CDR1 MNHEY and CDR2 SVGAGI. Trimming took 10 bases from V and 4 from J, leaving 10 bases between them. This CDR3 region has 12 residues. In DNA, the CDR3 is TGTGCCACCCTACTTTCCACCGGGGAGCTGTTTTTT. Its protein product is CATLLSTGELFF.

The CDR3 loop is CAWGPKPGLAVYQETQYF. CDR3 DNA sequence: TGTGCCTGGGGGCCAAAACCGGGACTAGCGGTTTACCAAGAGACCCAGTACTTC. The chain uses TRBV30 and TRBJ2-5, with 11 bases that match TRBD2. V was clipped by 5 bases and J by 0 bases; unmatched bases: 14. Germline V lookup: CDR1 GTSNPN, CDR2 SVGIG (reference sequence). This CDR3 region has 18 residues.

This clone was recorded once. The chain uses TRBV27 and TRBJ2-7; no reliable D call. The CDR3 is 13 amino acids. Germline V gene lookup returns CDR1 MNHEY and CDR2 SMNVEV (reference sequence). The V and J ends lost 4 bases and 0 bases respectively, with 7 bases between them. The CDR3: CASSWAVSYEQYF. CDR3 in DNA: TGTGCCAGCAGTTGGGCAGTCTCCTACGAGCAGTACTTC.

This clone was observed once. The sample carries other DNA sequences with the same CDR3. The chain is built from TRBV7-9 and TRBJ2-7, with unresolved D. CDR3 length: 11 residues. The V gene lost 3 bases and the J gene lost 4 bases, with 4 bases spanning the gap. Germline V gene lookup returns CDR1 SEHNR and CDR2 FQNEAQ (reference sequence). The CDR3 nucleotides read TGTGCCAGCAGCTTGAGTTACGAGCAGTACTTC. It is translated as CASSLSYEQYF.

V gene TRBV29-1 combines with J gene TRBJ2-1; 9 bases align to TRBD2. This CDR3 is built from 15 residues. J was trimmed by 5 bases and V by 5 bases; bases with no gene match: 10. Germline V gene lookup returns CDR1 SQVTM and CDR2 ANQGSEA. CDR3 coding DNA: TGCAGCGTTCGGAGACTAGCGGATCTTAACAATGAGCAGTTCTTC. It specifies CSVRRLADLNNEQFF.